A single sample is the source of the 11 T cell receptor beta chains below, sequenced in a study of shared clonotypes between healthy human individuals. Method: immunoSEQ multiplex PCR; TCRdb's copy keeps in-frame clones and lacks some. The sample lists about 110,000 clones, roughly 70% occurring once. What was sequenced was memory CD8+ T cells sorted from blood. Regarding subset: CD45RO+ cells pooled with CCR7-negative TemRA cells. The receptors here all came from a woman aged 25 to 39 in good health.

V and J are TRBV6-6 and TRBJ1-5; D gene uncertain. The germline V gene has CDR1 MNHNY and CDR2 SVGAGI (reference sequence). V lost 6 bases and J lost 2, with 11 bases in between. The CDR3 runs 14 residues. CDR3 in DNA: TGTGCCAGCAGGCAAATCGGCCGCAATCAGCCCCAGCATTTT. This encodes CASRQIGRNQPQHF.

This clone is medium-sized (0.01 to 0.1%) in the sample. The rearrangement links TRBV11-2 to TRBJ2-7, with 7 bases matching TRBD2. Germline CDR1 SGHAT, CDR2 FQNNGV. V gave up 2 bases and J gave up 6 bases; unmatched junction bases: 13. This CDR3 spans 16 amino acids. CDR3 amino acids: CASSLLAGVGVGEQYF. The DNA for the CDR3 is TGTGCCAGCAGCTTACTTGCGGGAGTAGGGGTGGGCGAGCAGTACTTC.

The V and J genes are TRBV28 and TRBJ1-5, with D unclear. Germline V gene sequence: CDR1 MDHEN, CDR2 SYDVKM. This CDR3 is built from 16 residues. Trimming pared 4 bases from V and 1 base from J, leaving 14 bases between. CDR3 in DNA: TGTGCCAGCAGTTACTCGGAAGGGCACAGCAATCAGCCCCAGCATTTT. It codes for CASSYSEGHSNQPQHF.

This clone was recorded a few times. The gene calls are TRBV27 and TRBJ2-7; TRBD2 is a possible D gene (6 bases). The CDR3 length is 14 residues. The germline V gene has CDR1 MNHEY and CDR2 SMNVEV (reference sequence). Between the trimmed V and J ends, which lost 3 bases and 3 bases, there was a span of 12 bases. CDR3 amino acids: CASSFAGRSYEQYF. CDR3 sequence (DNA): TGTGCCAGCAGTTTCGCAGGGAGGAGCTACGAGCAGTACTTC.

The CDR3, as DNA: TGTGCCAGCAGCTTAGCGTGGGGCCCGACAGGGGTAGGCACAGATACGCAGTATTTT. This codes for CASSLAWGPTGVGTDTQYF. The rearrangement uses TRBV7-2 and TRBJ2-3, with TRBD1 matching over 8 bases. Unmatched junction bases numbered 12, after V lost 0 bases and J lost 1 base. The length of the CDR3 is 19 residues. Germline V gene lookup returns CDR1 SGHTA and CDR2 FQGNSA.

With regard to this clone: Only one base separates this from a far larger clonotype, so it likely reflects a read error. The sample has other DNA sequences that encode this CDR3 too. The chain joins TRBV25-1 to TRBJ1-2; D may be TRBD1 (6 bases). The CDR3 is made up of 14 amino acids. Germline-derived CDR1 and CDR2 are MGHDK and SYGVNS. The CDR3 protein is CASSPPGGAYGYTF. The CDR3 region has the DNA TGTGCCAGCAGTCCTCCGGGGGGCGCGTATGGCTACACCTTT.

This clone was seen many times. The chain combines TRBV2 with TRBJ1-5, with 7 bases that match TRBD1. The junction had 9 bases not matched to a gene; V was cut back by 7 bases and J by 3 bases. Germline V gene sequence: CDR1 SNHLY, CDR2 FYNNEI. This CDR3 has 15 amino acids. CDR3 sequence reads: CASNLGTASNQPQHF. The CDR3 DNA reads as TGTGCCAGCAATCTCGGGACAGCTTCCAATCAGCCCCAGCATTTT.

On this clone itself: A far more abundant clone sits one base away, making this likely a read error. The chain recombines TRBV29-1 with TRBJ2-1; TRBD2 matches 7 bases. V was clipped by 7 bases and J by 7 bases; unmatched bases: 7. Per germline, CDR1 SQVTM and CDR2 ANQGSEA. The CDR3 covers 12 residues. The DNA for the CDR3 is TGCAGCGCTGGGGCTAGCGGTAATGAGCAGTTCTTC. This sequence encodes CSAGASGNEQFF.

This chain uses TRBV10-3 with TRBJ2-2; either TRBD1 or TRBD2 may fit D (5 bases each). V was cut by 3 bases and J by 8 bases, with 22 bases left in between. CDR1 and CDR2 (germline): ENHRY, SYGVKD. The CDR3 is 17 residues long. CDR3 in amino acids: CAISDFPLPKEGGELFF. CDR3 coding DNA: TGTGCCATCAGTGATTTTCCCCTACCGAAAGAGGGGGGGGAGCTGTTTTTT.

This clone has just one count. This sequence joins TRBV6-5 and TRBJ2-1; 8 nucleotides agree with TRBD2. CDR1 is MNHEY, CDR2 SVGAGI, per germline. The CDR3 loop spans 14 amino acids. Unmatched junction bases numbered 2, after V lost 4 bases and J lost 3 bases. DNA for the CDR3: TGTGCCAGCAGTTCTGCGGGGGGCTACAATGAGCAGTTCTTC. Protein product: CASSSAGGYNEQFF.

This clone was observed once. DNA for the CDR3: TGTGCCAGCAGCCCACTAGATAGTGAGCAGTTCTTC. It yields the protein CASSPLDSEQFF. The chain joins TRBV11-2 to TRBJ2-1; D is perhaps TRBD2 (5 bases). Trimming cost V 5 bases and J 9 bases, with 11 bases left between them. CDR3 length equals 12 residues. The V gene's germline CDR1 is SGHAT and CDR2 FQNNGV.